The 12 T cell receptor beta chains presented below share a single source sample, sequenced in a study of siplizumab effects on memory and regulatory T cells (dated by TCRdb to 2018 to 2020). Libraries were built with the immunoSEQ multiplex PCR assay. Here the immuneACCESS table is served through TCRdb, limited to in-frame sequences with V and J called. Missing clones are a known gap in these copies; in checked studies unresolved V genes cover under half, and the rest lacks a known reason. The sample has about 48,000 clones on record, 87% of them singletons. The ten largest clones represent 0.35% of the sample. What was sequenced was naive CD8+ T cells sorted from blood. The cell subset or site label for this specimen denotes: unstimulated naive T cells. All receptors derive from a human donor in good health.

The DNA for the CDR3 is TGCGCCAGCAGCCTCGATCAGCCCCAGCATTTT. Its translation is CASSLDQPQHF. The V and J genes are TRBV23-1 and TRBJ1-5; D remains ambiguous. TRBV23-1 has ORF status, its function being uncertain. V was cut by 6 bases and J by 5 bases, with 5 bases left in between. The CDR3 covers 11 residues.

The gene calls are TRBV27 and TRBJ1-2; D not certain. V was trimmed by 5 bases and J by 4 bases, leaving 20 bases between them. The CDR3 has 16 amino acids. From germline, CDR1 is MNHEY and CDR2 SMNVEV (reference sequence). In DNA, the CDR3 is TGTGCCAGCAGTCCTTTCCCCGGCGGGGAGGTCTATGGCTACACCTTC. The encoded protein is CASSPFPGGEVYGYTF.

The V and J genes are TRBV5-6 and TRBJ1-1; no firm D call. The V gene's germline CDR1 is SGHDT and CDR2 YYEEEE. V was pared by 0 bases and J by 5 bases, with 14 bases between. The CDR3 length is 15 residues. CDR3 bases: TGTGCCAGCAGCTTGGATTACTCCGGGAGGACTGAAGCTTTCTTT. Translating gives CASSLDYSGRTEAFF.

As regards this clone: A read error may account for a junction end that differs from germline. V gene TRBV7-9 combines with J gene TRBJ2-1; 7 bases are a match to TRBD2. The CDR3 sequence is 14 residues long. Germline CDR1 is SEHNR and CDR2 is FQNEAQ (reference sequence). As DNA, the CDR3 is TGTGCCAGCAGCCTAGCGGTGAGGGGACATGAGCAGTTCTTC. Its translation is CASSLAVRGHEQFF. The full variable domain, completed using reference TRBV7-9 and TRBJ2-1, is DTGVSQNPRHKITKRGQNVTFRCDPISEHNRLYWYRQTLGQGPEFLTYFQNEAQLEKSRLLSDRFSAERPKGSFSTLEIQRTEQGDSAMYLCASSLAVRGHEQFFGPGTRLTVL.

This chain joins TRBV4-1 and TRBJ2-1; possibly TRBD2 for D (6 bases). In germline, CDR1 is MGHRA, CDR2 YSYEKL. Trimming left V 3 bases short and J 4 bases short, with 19 bases between. This CDR3 spans 17 amino acids. CDR3 nucleotides: TGCGCCAGCAGCCATCCGTCCGACGGCGGGGTTTACAATGAGCAGTTCTTC. It is translated as CASSHPSDGGVYNEQFF.

The CDR3 DNA sequence: TGTGCCAGCAGCCCTTACGCGGGGACAGGGGGCGCGGAACAGCCCCAGCATTTT. Protein: CASSPYAGTGGAEQPQHF. The J gene is TRBJ1-5, the V gene TRBV4-2; 12 bases map to TRBD1. The CDR3 length is 18 residues. V gave up 4 bases and J gave up 7 bases; unmatched junction bases: 14. Looked up from germline, CDR1 is LGHNA and CDR2 is YNFKEQ.

The chain carries TRBV14 and TRBJ1-1; a weak D match, TRBD1 (5 bases). Germline V CDR1 and CDR2: SGHDN, FVKESK. The V and J ends lost 1 base and 6 bases respectively, with 21 bases between them. CDR3 length equals 17 residues. The CDR3 coding sequence is TGTGCCAGCAGCCAAGTCAATAGGGGACCTATGGACGCTGAAGCTTTCTTT. Translated: CASSQVNRGPMDAEAFF.

The chain uses TRBV5-1 and TRBJ2-1; 7 bases are shared with TRBD1. V lost 2 bases, J lost 7 bases, and 9 bases stayed unmatched. Germline-derived CDR1 and CDR2 are SGHRS and YFSETQ. This CDR3 is built from 15 residues. CDR3 nucleotide sequence: TGCGCCAGCAGCTTACGACAGGGTCCGGAGAATGAGCAGTTCTTC. It specifies CASSLRQGPENEQFF.

Note on this clone: The identical CDR3 is also encoded by other nucleotide sequences in the sample. The rearrangement joins TRBV7-9 to TRBJ2-7, with D unclear. The CDR3 consists of 11 residues. The germline V gene encodes CDR1 SEHNR and CDR2 FQNEAQ (reference sequence). The V end lost 3 bases, the J end lost 1 base, and 1 base lay between the germline ends. CDR3 residues: CASSFSYEQYF. DNA for the CDR3: TGTGCCAGCAGCTTTTCCTACGAGCAGTACTTC.

This chain connects TRBV7-8 to TRBJ2-5; 7 positions match TRBD2. V lost 5 bases and J lost 5; bases outside the gene matches: 11. Germline CDR1 SGHVS, CDR2 FQNEAQ. The CDR3 covers 15 residues. CDR3 sequence (DNA): TGTGCCAGCAGCCGAGCGGGGATGGCATTCGAGACCCAGTACTTC. This encodes CASSRAGMAFETQYF. Using reference TRBV7-8 and TRBJ2-5 for the parts outside the CDR3, the full variable domain is GAGVSQSPRYKVAKRGQDVALRCDPISGHVSLFWYQQALGQGPEFLTYFQNEAQLDKSGLPSDRFFAERPEGSVSTLKIQRTQQEDSAVYLCASSRAGMAFETQYFGPGTRLLVL.

This sequence joins TRBV7-9 and TRBJ1-1; D possibly corresponds to TRBD1 (5 bases). This CDR3 spans 16 amino acids. Trimming pared 5 bases from V and 0 bases from J, leaving 16 bases between. From germline, CDR1 is SEHNR and CDR2 FQNEAQ (reference sequence). The CDR3 region has the DNA TGTGCCAGCAGCCCCCGGGGAGCAGGGCTGAACACTGAAGCTTTCTTT. It translates to CASSPRGAGLNTEAFF.

The chain combines TRBV19 with TRBJ2-7, with 7 nucleotides matching TRBD2. Germline CDR1 is LNHDA and CDR2 is SQIVND (reference sequence). The CDR3 is made up of 14 amino acids. Trimming removed 5 bases from V and 0 bases from J; junction bases left unmatched: 4. The DNA of the CDR3 is TGTGCCAGTAGTGCAGGCGGGAGCTCCTACGAGCAGTACTTC. Protein product: CASSAGGSSYEQYF.